The entry below gives a single TCR beta chain sequence along with its context. About 0.5 to 1 ug RNA was reverse transcribed with random hexamers. immunoSEQ multiplex PCR amplified TCR beta CDR3 across 54 Vbeta, 13 Jbeta. TCRdb called the immunoSEQ multiplex PCR reads again in MiXCR, with one record for every CDR3 protein. Of approximately 120,000 distinct CDR3 sequences detected, about 95% appear once; the ten largest clones hold around 0.1%. The source of the sample is a study of CD8 T cells in Susac syndrome. Trimming removed 7 bases at V and 4 bases at J, with 17 bases between. The CDR3 runs 14 residues. The sequenced target, TCR beta, came from blood CD8+ and CD4+ T cells. It was healthy donors who served as the controls, matched for age and sex.

The V call is TRBV12-3 or TRBV12-4, the J call TRBJ2-7; a possible D gene is TRBD1 (6 bases). Sequencing was carried out using CD4+ T cells from PBMCs. This receptor was obtained from a human donor in good health. CDR3 bases: TGTGCCAGCACTATTTCCCAGGGGATGTACGAGCAGTACTTC. This translates into CASTISQGMYEQYF.